These 3 T cell receptor beta chains originate from one sample sequenced in a study of blood T cell repertoires in COVID-19. Here immunoSEQ multiplex PCR was the method, and the copy in TCRdb shows in-frame clones only, minus some. Of roughly 160,000 clones listed, 85% to 90% were seen once; the top ten hold approximately 0.6%. The material sequenced was peripheral blood. All receptors derive from a man in his sixties with COVID-19, enrolled during active disease.

The CDR3 DNA follows: TGTGCCAGTAGTCCCTTGACTAATGAAAAACTGTTTTTT. Protein: CASSPLTNEKLFF. The chain is built from TRBV19 and TRBJ1-4, with D hard to call. The CDR3 covers 13 residues. Germline-derived CDR1 and CDR2 are LNHDA and SQIVND (reference sequence). The V and J ends lost 5 bases and 2 bases respectively, with 6 bases between them.

The chain has TRBV19 and TRBJ1-1; TRBD1 might be the D (5 bases). The CDR3 has 14 amino acids. V lost 1 base and J 3 bases, leaving 9 bases between the germline ends. The germline CDR1 and CDR2 sequences are LNHDA and SQIVND (reference sequence). CDR3 residues: CASSIVGGDTEAFF. The CDR3 DNA sequence: TGTGCCAGTAGTATAGTGGGGGGGGACACTGAAGCTTTCTTT. The full variable domain, its missing parts supplied by reference TRBV19 and TRBJ1-1, is DGGITQSPKYLFRKEGQNVTLSCEQNLNHDAMYWYRQDPGQGLRLIYYSQIVNDFQKGDIAEGYSVSREKKESFPLTVTSAQKNPTAFYLCASSIVGGDTEAFFGQGTRLTVV.

CDR3 coding DNA: TGTGCCACCAGCTCAGGAGGAGGTCGGTCCCAGCATTTT. Translating it yields CATSSGGGRSQHF. V gene TRBV24-1 combines with J gene TRBJ1-5; D remains ambiguous. The germline V gene encodes CDR1 KGHDR and CDR2 SFDVKD. The CDR3 runs to 13 residues. V dropped 7 bases and J dropped 11 bases, with 17 bases sitting between them.